One and the same sample provided the 9 T cell receptor beta chains below, sequenced in a study of T cell repertoires in cytomegalovirus infection. One entry per CDR3 protein, called by TCRdb with MiXCR from the reads. The profile shows about 530,000 distinct CDR3 sequences, 26% of them singletons. Material for sequencing was PBMCs. The receptors were gathered from a human donor in good health (CMV status not recorded). Some clones in this sample may be carry-over from other donors' samples.

This sequence joins TRBV20-1 and TRBJ2-5; D gene ambiguous. With 1 base removed from V and 5 bases from J, the gap between germline ends came to 8 bases. From germline, CDR1 is DFQATT and CDR2 SNEGSKA (reference sequence). The CDR3 spans 12 residues. In nucleotides, the CDR3 is TGCAGTGCTAGAGTCCCGTCGGAGACCCAGTACTTC. Translated: CSARVPSETQYF.

This clonotype turned up a few times. J is TRBJ2-3 and V is TRBV7-9; 8 bases map to TRBD2. J was trimmed by 3 bases and V by 5 bases; bases with no gene match: 7. From germline, CDR1 is SEHNR and CDR2 FQNEAQ (reference sequence). This CDR3 comprises 15 residues. Here the CDR3 DNA reads TGTGCCAGCAGCCAAGCGGGAGTAATAACAGATACGCAGTATTTT. Translated: CASSQAGVITDTQYF. The full variable domain, in which reference TRBV7-9 and TRBJ2-3 provide the parts outside the CDR3, is DTGVSQNPRHKITKRGQNVTFRCDPISEHNRLYWYRQTLGQGPEFLTYFQNEAQLEKSRLLSDRFSAERPKGSFSTLEIQRTEQGDSAMYLCASSQAGVITDTQYFGPGTRLTVL.

This clonotype was observed at least ten times. This rearrangement joins TRBV7-2 to TRBJ2-7, with D uncertain. V lost 2 bases and J 2 bases, leaving 7 bases between the germline ends. From germline, CDR1 is SGHTA and CDR2 FQGNSA. The CDR3 consists of 13 residues. The CDR3 region is CASSLHGPYEQYF. In DNA, the CDR3 is TGTGCCAGCAGCTTACACGGTCCCTACGAGCAGTACTTC.

This clonotype was counted ten times or more. The chain uses TRBV7-6 and TRBJ2-2; no definite D call. Per the germline V gene, CDR1 is SGHVS and CDR2 is FNYEAQ. This CDR3 spans 14 amino acids. Trimming removed 4 bases at V and 7 bases at J, with 13 bases between. The CDR3 reads CASSSLGTGGELFF. The CDR3 DNA sequence: TGTGCCAGCAGCTCACTTGGAACGGGCGGGGAGCTGTTTTTT.

This clonotype was picked up many times. The chain links TRBV7-2 to TRBJ2-1, with TRBD2 as a possible D gene (6 bases). Trimming shortened V by 2 bases and J by 6 bases, and 14 bases separated the two germline ends. Germline V gene lookup returns CDR1 SGHTA and CDR2 FQGNSA. The CDR3 spans 15 residues. CDR3: CASSLLGGTANEQFF. The DNA for the CDR3 is TGTGCCAGCAGCTTACTAGGCGGGACCGCCAATGAGCAGTTCTTC.

This clonotype was detected only once. The genes are TRBV19 and TRBJ1-1; D may be TRBD1 (5 bases). Per germline, CDR1 LNHDA and CDR2 SQIVND (reference sequence). The CDR3 totals 14 residues. Trimming cost V 5 bases and J 3 bases, with 13 bases left between them. CDR3 in amino acids: CASSPWGSDTEAFF. The CDR3, as DNA: TGTGCCAGTAGTCCCTGGGGGTCTGACACTGAAGCTTTCTTT.

This rearrangement joins TRBV6-6 to TRBJ1-2; no reliable D call. The CDR3 is 14 amino acids. Deletions cut 6 bases from V and 0 bases from J, with 11 bases between. Germline V gene sequence: CDR1 MNHNY, CDR2 SVGAGI (reference sequence). CDR3 in amino acids: CASSLTQANYGYTF. DNA for the CDR3: TGTGCCAGCAGCTTGACCCAAGCTAACTATGGCTACACCTTC.

The table lists this clonotype with a few counts. The V and J genes are TRBV5-1 and TRBJ2-5, with 8 bases lining up with TRBD1. The CDR3 runs to 16 residues. Germline V lookup: CDR1 SGHRS, CDR2 YFSETQ. V lost 0 bases and J lost 0; bases outside the gene matches: 4. CDR3 sequence (DNA): TGCGCCAGCAGCTTGGTTCAGGGGGCAGACCAAGAGACCCAGTACTTC. Residues: CASSLVQGADQETQYF.

This chain links TRBV6-6 with TRBJ2-1, with 8 bases lining up with TRBD2. Looked up from germline, CDR1 is MNHNY and CDR2 is SVGAGI (reference sequence). V lost 8 bases, J lost 5 bases, and 14 bases stayed unmatched. The CDR3 totals 16 residues. CDR3 sequence reads: CASLLDGRAGNNEQFF. The CDR3 DNA is TGTGCCAGCTTGTTAGACGGGAGGGCCGGGAACAATGAGCAGTTCTTC.